The present T cell receptor beta chain was sequenced within a study of CD8+CD57+ T cells in acquired aplastic anemia. Study at large: An average of roughly 2.9 ug of DNA was obtained from sorted CD4+ and CD8+ cells. Healthy donors had, on average, approximately 11 million reads for their CD4+ cells.

The CDR3 contains 14 residues. The V end lost 5 bases, the J end lost 10 bases, and 18 bases lay between the germline ends. Findings of the study overall: Comparison of patients with controls identified approximately 28 shared CD8+ CDR3 sequences. Patients and controls had CD8+ Simpson's diversity values that were not significantly distinct.

This clonotype was observed at least ten times. As yet, its antigen is unknown. The use of genomic DNA as template underpinned the TCR beta VDJ and CDR3 profiling. One entry per CDR3 protein results from TCRdb running MiXCR on the reads. The sample lists about 130,000 distinct CDR3 sequences; more than 35% were seen once. The TCR was taken from a human donor in good health, serving as a control. The sequenced material came from sorted CD4+, CD8+, or CD8+CD57+ T cells (not recorded which) from PBMCs. The chain joins TRBV12-3 or TRBV12-4 to TRBJ2-1; possibly TRBD1 for D (5 bases). CDR3 sequence: CASSPHPQGHEQFF. The CDR3 DNA reads as TGTGCCAGCAGTCCGCACCCTCAGGGCCACGAGCAGTTCTTC.